The clone carrying this TCR beta chain was detected only a few times. This sample was taken from a study of blood T cells in healthy people across ages. The CDR3 contains 15 residues. The V gene end was trimmed by 5 bases and the J gene end by 5 bases; junction bases not matched to a gene: 10. Sample-barcoded 5' priming and a J-beta primer mix drove a second PCR of 7 to 11 cycles. Every sample returned 3 million or more CDR3-containing paired-end reads. MiXCR, applied by TCRdb to the 5' RACE reads, yields one record per CDR3 protein. The top ten clones hold roughly a tenth of a sample with approximately 960,000 distinct CDR3 sequences, 25% to 30% of them seen once. Each donor's blood draw was approximately 10 milliliters of peripheral blood. These records were also assigned to another study, of T cells of mothers and their children.

Sequencing used blood. The chain recombines TRBV12-3 or TRBV12-4 with TRBJ2-5; 8 positions agree with TRBD1. The receptor was derived from a woman aged 40 to 49 in good health. The CDR3 sequence is CASSPTGVRGETQYF. CDR3 nucleotides: TGTGCCAGCAGTCCGACAGGGGTCCGAGGGGAGACCCAGTACTTC.